Shown below are 7 T cell receptor beta chains from a single sample sequenced in a study of blood T cell repertoires in COVID-19. Here immunoSEQ multiplex PCR was the method, and the copy in TCRdb shows in-frame clones only, minus some. The sample consists of under 150,000 clones, around 80% of them appearing once. Sequencing was done on a sample of peripheral blood. These receptors all stem from a man between 70 and 80 years old with acute or convalescent COVID-19.

CDR3 amino acids: CASSPWTGNTGELFF. The CDR3 DNA sequence: TGTGCCAGCTCACCATGGACAGGGAACACCGGGGAGCTGTTTTTT. The chain employs TRBV18 and TRBJ2-2; 7 bases line up with TRBD1. The germline CDR1 and CDR2 sequences are KGHSH and LQKENI. The CDR3 is 15 residues long. J was trimmed by 1 base and V by 2 bases; bases with no gene match: 1.

The genes are TRBV27 and TRBJ2-5; 9 bases are shared with TRBD2. Germline V gene sequence: CDR1 MNHEY, CDR2 SMNVEV (reference sequence). With V trimmed by 8 bases and J by 4 bases, 8 bases remained unmatched. There are 14 residues in the CDR3. CDR3 protein: CASALGGGAETQYF. CDR3 bases: TGTGCCAGCGCCCTTGGCGGGGGGGCAGAGACCCAGTACTTC.

The chain is built from TRBV6-5 and TRBJ2-2; 8 bases are a match to TRBD2. The V gene end was trimmed by 4 bases and the J gene end by 1 base; junction bases not matched to a gene: 2. Germline loops: CDR1 MNHEY, CDR2 SVGAGI. The CDR3 extends over 15 amino acids. CDR3 amino acids: CASSSAGGNTGELFF. The CDR3 region has the DNA TGTGCCAGCAGTTCTGCGGGGGGGAACACCGGGGAGCTGTTTTTT.

This chain joins TRBV9 and TRBJ2-2, with TRBD2 matching 8 bases. This CDR3 is 15 amino acids long. Per the germline V gene, CDR1 is SGDLS and CDR2 is YYNGEE. V gave up 4 bases and J gave up 4 bases; unmatched junction bases: 6. The CDR3 coding sequence is TGTGCCAGCAGCTCGGGGGGGCGTTTCACCGGGGAGCTGTTTTTT. Encoded protein: CASSSGGRFTGELFF. Supplemented by reference TRBV9 and TRBJ2-2, the full variable domain reads DSGVTQTPKHLITATGQRVTLRCSPRSGDLSVYWYQQSLDQGLQFLIQYYNGEERAKGNILERFSAQQFPDLHSELNLSSLELGDSALYFCASSSGGRFTGELFFGEGSRLTVL.

The chain recombines TRBV7-2 with TRBJ2-7; 9 bases match TRBD2. The CDR3 is made up of 14 amino acids. Germline V gene lookup returns CDR1 SGHTA and CDR2 FQGNSA. The ends lost 3 bases at V and 7 bases at J; junction bases unmatched: 7. The DNA of the CDR3 is TGTGCCAGCAGCTTGCGGCGGGGGGGCGGTGAGCAGTACTTC. Its translation: CASSLRRGGGEQYF.

This clone was seen only once. The genes are TRBV18 and TRBJ1-1; no definite D call. This CDR3 spans 13 amino acids. Germline V CDR1 and CDR2: KGHSH, LQKENI. V dropped 4 bases and J dropped 1 base, with 7 bases sitting between them. The CDR3 DNA is TGTGCCAGCTCACGCGACAAGAACACTGAAGCTTTCTTT. As protein: CASSRDKNTEAFF.

The V call is TRBV2, the J call TRBJ1-1; possible D gene TRBD1, 6 bases. V was shortened by 6 bases and J by 5 bases, with 19 bases between the two germline ends. This CDR3 has 15 residues. The germline V gene has CDR1 SNHLY and CDR2 FYNNEI. The CDR3 here is CASSVSPRGRTEAFF. As DNA, the CDR3 is TGTGCCAGCAGCGTTTCTCCCAGGGGTCGAACTGAAGCTTTCTTT.